Listed below are T cell receptor beta chains from one sample, sequenced in a study of siplizumab effects on memory and regulatory T cells. Produced via immunoSEQ multiplex PCR; TCRdb's table is partial and in-frame only. This table has some 120,000 clones, 94% appearing once. The sequenced sample consisted of non-Treg CD4+ T cells sorted from blood. The receptors derive from a human donor in good health. CDR3s include the opening cysteine and the closing phenylalanine or tryptophan. A D gene is named only where the DNA matches it firmly. A row's size may be missing; if present it is once, few, many or a size class.

>TRBJ2-1|NA|NA|TRBV21-1
TGTGCCAGCAGCAAGACCAGGGGTTGTCGGGTTCCCTACAATGAGCAGTTCTTC
CASSKTRGCRVPYNEQFF
>TRBJ2-7|NA|NA|TRBV7-2
TGTGCCAGCAGCTCGCAGACTGGTTACGAGCAGTACTTC
CASSSQTGYEQYF
>TRBJ1-1|NA|few|TRBV6-5
TGTGCCAGCAGTTACGGTTTGGGAGCTGAAGCTTTCTTT
CASSYGLGAEAFF
>TRBJ2-2|NA|NA|TRBV5-1
TGCGCCAGCAGCTTGGCCCCAGGGTCAACCGGGGAGCTGTTTTTT
CASSLAPGSTGELFF
>TRBJ2-7|NA|NA|TRBV7-8
TGTGCCAGCAGCTTAATGAGGCCGGTAGGAACCTACGAGCAGTACTTC
CASSLMRPVGTYEQYF
>TRBJ1-1|NA|NA|TRBV2
TGTGCCAGCAACAGGGAGAGGACTGAAGCTTTCTTT
CASNRERTEAFF
>TRBJ2-1|NA|NA|TRBV6-4
TGTGCCAGCAGTGACACTGACAGCTCCTACAATGAGCAGTTCTTC
CASSDTDSSYNEQFF
>TRBJ2-1|TRBD2|once|TRBV19
TGTGCCAGTAAGATGGGCGCGGGAGGTAAGGATGAGCAGTTCTTC
CASKMGAGGKDEQFF
>TRBJ2-5|NA|NA|TRBV4-1
TGCGCCAGCAGCCCGGGGACACTCCAAGAGACCCAGTACTTC
CASSPGTLQETQYF
>TRBJ2-1|TRBD2|NA|TRBV18
TGTGCCAGCTCACCACCTGGGACTAGGGGTCAGGATGAGCAGTTCTTC
CASSPPGTRGQDEQFF
>TRBJ2-2|TRBD1|NA|TRBV29-1
TGCAGCGTCGAGGGACAGGGGTATCGCGGCGGGGAGCTGTTTTTT
CSVEGQGYRGGELFF
>TRBJ2-1|TRBD1|NA|TRBV5-1
TGCGCCAGCAGCTTTGGACAGGGGGCGGGTGAGCAGTTCTTC
CASSFGQGAGEQFF
>TRBJ2-7|TRBD1|NA|TRBV5-6
TGTGCCAGCAGACCGGGACAGATAAATGTCTACGAGCAGTACTTC
CASRPGQINVYEQYF
>TRBJ2-4|NA|NA|TRBV5-1
TGCGCCAGCAGCTTGGGAACAGGGTCCAACATTCAGTACTTC
CASSLGTGSNIQYF
>TRBJ2-3|NA|NA|TRBV6-5
TGTGCCAGCAGTCGGACTCAGGTGGCCGATACGCAGTATTTT
CASSRTQVADTQYF
>TRBJ2-3|NA|NA|TRBV6-5
TGTGCCCTAGGGTCGGATACAGATACGCAGTATTTT
CALGSDTDTQYF
>TRBJ1-2|TRBD1|NA|TRBV29-1
TGCAGCGTTTCTACAGGGGACTATGGCTACACCTTC
CSVSTGDYGYTF
>TRBJ2-1|TRBD2|NA|TRBV14
TGTGCCAGCAGCAAGACTAGCGGGGTCAATGAGCAGTTCTTC
CASSKTSGVNEQFF
>TRBJ1-2|NA|NA|TRBV14
TGTGCCAGCAGCCTCCTCCACTATGGCTACACCTTC
CASSLLHYGYTF
>TRBJ2-2|NA|NA|TRBV30
TGTGCCTGGAGTCGCCGACAGGATAACACCGGGGAGCTGTTTTTT
CAWSRRQDNTGELFF
>TRBJ1-4|TRBD1|NA|TRBV29-1
TGCAGCGTCGCCCGGTCCAGGGGGGAAAAACTGTTTTTT
CSVARSRGEKLFF
>TRBJ2-1|TRBD2|NA|TRBV4-1
TGCGCCAGCAGCCAAACTGCAGCGGGGGGGTACAATGAGCAGTTCTTC
CASSQTAAGGYNEQFF
>TRBJ1-4|NA|NA|TRBV2
TGTGCCAGCAGACCGGGACAATCATCTAATGAAAAACTGTTTTTT
CASRPGQSSNEKLFF
>TRBJ1-2|TRBD1|NA|TRBV5-1
TGCGCCAGCGACCCGGGACAGGGAGGGTATGGCTACACCTTC
CASDPGQGGYGYTF
>TRBJ1-2|NA|NA|TRBV5-1
TGCGCCAGCAGCTCCGGATTAAACTATGGCTACACCTTC
CASSSGLNYGYTF
>TRBJ2-7|TRBD2|once|TRBV7-2
TGTGCCAGCAGCTTAAACGGGTTCAGCGGGGGACTCTCCTACGAGCAGTACTTC
CASSLNGFSGGLSYEQYF
>TRBJ1-5|TRBD1|NA|TRBV5-8
TGTGCCAGCAGCTTGGGGACAGGGGAGCGTCAGCCCCAGCATTTT
CASSLGTGERQPQHF
>TRBJ2-2|TRBD2|NA|TRBV4-1
TGCGCCAGCAGACCCGCGGGGGGGCGAGGCGGGGAGCTGTTTTTT
CASRPAGGRGGELFF
>TRBJ1-2|NA|NA|TRBV7-9
TGTGTTACCCCGAGGCAGGGCACCCTCTATGGCTACACCTTC
CVTPRQGTLYGYTF
>TRBJ1-4|TRBD1|NA|TRBV7-9
TGTGCCAGCAGCCTTGGACAGGGAAATGAAAAACTGTTTTTT
CASSLGQGNEKLFF
>TRBJ2-7|NA|NA|TRBV19
TGTGCCAGTAGTGACCTCGGCTACGAGCAGTACTTC
CASSDLGYEQYF
>TRBJ2-3|NA|NA|TRBV6-5
TGTGCCAGCAGTTATAGGGGACTTTCCGACACAGATACGCAGTATTTT
CASSYRGLSDTDTQYF